This T cell receptor beta chain was sequenced during a study of cytomegalovirus exposure and HLA in healthy donors. Repertoires were generated with immunoSEQ multiplex PCR, while TCRdb's copy carries only in-frame clones and drops some. The table lists around 190,000 clones, roughly nine tenths of them singletons, with about 7.2% in the top ten. Germline loops: CDR1 SGHNT, CDR2 YYREEE (reference sequence). Deletions cut 1 base from V and 6 bases from J, with 13 bases between. The length of the CDR3 is 14 residues. V gene TRBV5-4 combines with J gene TRBJ1-1, with no clear D. The TCR sequence derives from a man aged 25 to 45 in good health and CMV-seropositive. Sample: PBMCs. The DNA of the CDR3 is TGTGCCAGCAGCTTGACCCCGGAGGTGGCTGAAGCTTTCTTT. Its translation: CASSLTPEVAEAFF. Filled out from reference TRBV5-4 and TRBJ1-1, the complete variable domain reads ETGVTQSPTHLIKTRGQQVTLRCSSQSGHNTVSWYQQALGQGPQFIFQYYREEENGRGNFPPRFSGLQFPNYSSELNVNALELDDSALYLCASSLTPEVAEAFFGQGTRLTVV.